The TCR beta chain under discussion was sequenced for a study of shared clonotypes between healthy human individuals. Whole-study context: The cohort had two women and a few men, ages 18 to 49.

Study-wide results and caveats: With a handful of donors compared, 4% to 5.5% of naive CD4 clonotypes were shared.

The method was immunoSEQ multiplex PCR; TCRdb's version includes in-frame clones alone and lacks a portion of them. This repertoire shows 600,000 to 750,000 clones, around 72% found once; its top ten account for less than 2%. This clone was picked up one time. Its antigen is still unknown. Sequenced: memory CD4+ T cells sorted from blood. Subset: CD45RA-negative fraction. The source is a young woman in good health.

CDR3 coding DNA: TGTGCCAGCAGCCGTACAGGGGGCAGCGCTGAAGCTTTCTTT. Translated: CASSRTGGSAEAFF. V is TRBV7-6 and J is TRBJ1-1; TRBD1 agrees at 9 bases. V lost 5 bases to trimming and J lost 6 bases; unmatched junction nucleotides: 7. In germline, CDR1 is SGHVS, CDR2 FNYEAQ. The CDR3 has 14 residues.